This T cell receptor beta chain was captured by sequencing in a study of blood T cell repertoires in COVID-19. Across the study: Whether acute or convalescent, the COVID-19 samples came from the United States, Italy and Spain. Sources were T cells, B-cell-depleted T cells, or PBMCs; the material itself was cDNA or gDNA.

The authors' processing: Estimated nucleated cell counts came from reference gene primer amplification. TCRdb's table, derived via immunoSEQ multiplex PCR, lists solely in-frame clones and lacks some. V and J calls and clone size are as listed in that table; D and trimming were resolved from the DNA. The sample yields 25,000 to 30,000 clones, around 90% seen once. V was clipped by 5 bases and J by 2 bases, with 13 bases between them. The length of the CDR3 is 14 residues. From germline, CDR1 is MNHEY and CDR2 SMNVEV (reference sequence). What was sequenced was peripheral blood. The source of this sequence is a woman aged 60 to 75 with active COVID-19. The V and J genes are TRBV27 and TRBJ2-7, with a weak D call TRBD2 (5 bases). CDR3 DNA sequence: TGTGCCAGCAGTCCCGGACGGGGAGCCTACGAGCAGTACTTC. Amino acids: CASSPGRGAYEQYF.